This passage covers 32 T cell receptor beta chains from one sample sequenced in a study of cytomegalovirus exposure and HLA in healthy donors. The PCR was carried out with 60 Vbeta primers and 13 Jbeta primers. Libraries were prepared by immunoSEQ multiplex PCR; TCRdb keeps only in-frame clonotypes and omits some of them. The sample has 160,000 or so clones; around 73% are singletons. The sample comprised PBMCs. The receptor set was obtained from a male donor in good health and CMV-seronegative.

The genes are TRBV13 and TRBJ2-5, with 8 bases fitting TRBD2. The CDR3 contains 18 residues. Germline V gene sequence: CDR1 PRHDT, CDR2 FYEKMQ (reference sequence). The J segment lost 1 base and the V segment lost 0 bases, leaving 10 bases of the junction unmatched. CDR3 DNA sequence: TGTGCCAGCAGCTTAGGCTGGGGAAGCGGGAGCTTCCAAGAGACCCAGTACTTC. This gives the protein CASSLGWGSGSFQETQYF.

The gene calls are TRBV5-1 and TRBJ1-2; 7 bases map to TRBD1. The ends lost 4 bases at V and 4 bases at J; junction bases unmatched: 16. CDR1 is SGHRS, CDR2 YFSETQ, per germline. CDR3 length: 17 amino acids. CDR3 DNA: TGCGCCAGCAGCACCGAACCGGGACAGACTTTTAGCTATGGCTACACCTTC. Amino acid sequence: CASSTEPGQTFSYGYTF.

The chain couples TRBV11-3 to TRBJ2-1; 7 nucleotides line up with TRBD2. Germline V CDR1 and CDR2: SGHNT, YENEEA. Germline trimming cut 0 bases from V and 12 bases from J; bases unmatched to any gene: 5. CDR3 length equals 13 residues. The CDR3 is CASSLDPGGSQFF. The DNA of the CDR3 is TGTGCCAGCAGCTTAGATCCGGGGGGTTCGCAGTTCTTC.

The V call is TRBV6-5, the J call TRBJ2-3, with D perhaps TRBD2 (6 bases). V was trimmed by 6 bases and J by 6 bases, leaving 10 bases between them. Germline-derived CDR1 and CDR2 are MNHEY and SVGAGI. The CDR3 has 12 residues. This CDR3 reads CASRESGDTQYF. The CDR3 DNA is TGTGCCAGCAGAGAGAGCGGGGATACGCAGTATTTT.

This chain links TRBV7-2 with TRBJ1-1; tentative D call: TRBD1 (6 bases). Trimming stripped 5 bases from V and 6 bases from J, with 19 bases between. The CDR3 covers 15 residues. The germline gives CDR1 SGHTA, CDR2 FQGNSA. The CDR3 nucleotides read TGTGCCAGCAGCGCTGATACAGGGCATTTGTCTGAAGCTTTCTTT. It is translated as CASSADTGHLSEAFF.

The chain recombines TRBV5-4 with TRBJ2-7; D is possibly TRBD2 (6 bases). Between the trimmed V and J ends, which lost 0 bases and 4 bases, there was a span of 14 bases. Germline-derived CDR1 and CDR2 are SGHNT and YYREEE (reference sequence). CDR3 length equals 15 residues. The CDR3 region is CASSLAGGPGYEQYF. The CDR3 DNA sequence: TGTGCCAGCAGCTTGGCCGGAGGGCCGGGGTACGAGCAGTACTTC.

The CDR3 reads CASSAGLGWETQYF. CDR3 bases: TGTGCCAGCAGCGCGGGTTTAGGTTGGGAGACCCAGTACTTC. V usage is TRBV9 and J usage is TRBJ2-5, with D hard to call. V lost 3 bases to trimming and J lost 5 bases, with 14 bases between them. Germline V gives CDR1 SGDLS, CDR2 YYNGEE. CDR3 length equals 14 residues.

The rearrangement joins TRBV6-5 to TRBJ2-7; perhaps TRBD1 as D (6 bases). The CDR3 is made up of 14 amino acids. The V end was cut by 2 bases, the J end by 3 bases, with 11 bases between. Germline CDR1 and CDR2: MNHEY and SVGAGI. CDR3: CASSYGSRGYEQYF. The CDR3 region has the DNA TGTGCCAGCAGTTACGGGAGCAGGGGCTACGAGCAGTACTTC.

V and J are TRBV9 and TRBJ2-7; 10 bases map to TRBD1. There are 15 residues in the CDR3. Trimming removed 3 bases from V and 4 bases from J; junction bases left unmatched: 7. Germline V gene sequence: CDR1 SGDLS, CDR2 YYNGEE. CDR3: CASSAGQGGYYEQYF. The CDR3 DNA reads as TGTGCCAGCAGCGCCGGACAGGGGGGATATTACGAGCAGTACTTC.

J is TRBJ1-5 and V is TRBV6-1, with D perhaps matching TRBD1 (6 bases). Germline V gene sequence: CDR1 MNHNS, CDR2 SASEGT. The V end was cut by 3 bases, the J end by 2 bases, with 17 bases between. The CDR3 extends over 17 amino acids. The CDR3 sequence is CASSDKTGRLGNQPQHF. DNA for the CDR3: TGTGCCAGCAGTGACAAGACAGGCAGGTTGGGCAATCAGCCCCAGCATTTT.

The V call is TRBV6-1, the J call TRBJ1-2; TRBD1 agrees at 8 bases. The CDR3 spans 13 residues. The germline gives CDR1 MNHNS, CDR2 SASEGT. Unmatched junction bases numbered 1, after V lost 4 bases and J lost 3 bases. The CDR3 loop is CASSVDRDYGYTF. CDR3 bases: TGTGCCAGCAGTGTGGACAGGGACTATGGCTACACCTTC.

The rearrangement joins TRBV5-1 to TRBJ2-1, with unresolved D. With 0 bases removed from V and 7 bases from J, the gap between germline ends came to 20 bases. Germline V lookup: CDR1 SGHRS, CDR2 YFSETQ. The length of the CDR3 is 17 residues. The CDR3, as DNA: TGCGCCAGCAGCTTGGCCACCGCCCGCGCTAGTGCAAATGAGCAGTTCTTC. Protein sequence: CASSLATARASANEQFF.

This clone came up once. The chain links TRBV5-1 to TRBJ1-5, with 9 bases matching TRBD1. The germline V gene encodes CDR1 SGHRS and CDR2 YFSETQ. Trimming removed 4 bases from V and 7 bases from J; junction bases left unmatched: 18. The CDR3 is made up of 18 amino acids. The CDR3 loop reads CASSPSPGTGFDMQPQHF. For the CDR3, the DNA is TGCGCCAGCAGCCCAAGTCCCGGGACAGGGTTTGATATGCAGCCCCAGCATTTT.

This clone was found a few times. The chain recombines TRBV13 with TRBJ2-6; 8 nucleotides match TRBD1. The germline gives CDR1 PRHDT, CDR2 FYEKMQ (reference sequence). Trimming removed 5 bases from V and 5 bases from J; junction bases left unmatched: 14. The CDR3 contains 18 residues. CDR3 in DNA: TGTGCCAGCAGCCCGTCGGGACAGGCAAATAGATGGGCCAACGTCCTGACTTTC. Translating gives CASSPSGQANRWANVLTF.

V usage is TRBV28 and J usage is TRBJ1-4; TRBD1 aligns across 7 bases. CDR3 size: 13 residues. Germline V gene lookup returns CDR1 MDHEN and CDR2 SYDVKM. Losses at the gene ends were 6 bases for V and 4 bases for J; bases not matched to a gene: 2. The CDR3 DNA reads as TGTGCCAGCAGACAGGGGAATAATGAAAAACTGTTTTTT. Amino acids: CASRQGNNEKLFF.

The chain combines TRBV19 with TRBJ2-1; 11 bases align to TRBD1. CDR1 is LNHDA and CDR2 is SQIVND in the germline V gene (reference sequence). With 6 bases clipped from V and 6 bases from J, the junction kept 13 bases outside the gene matches. This CDR3 region has 17 residues. CDR3 sequence (DNA): TGTGCCAGTAGCCGCTTAATTGGAGGGACAGGGGGCAATGAGCAGTTCTTC. Translation gives CASSRLIGGTGGNEQFF.

This chain connects TRBV28 to TRBJ2-7, with D tentatively TRBD2 (6 bases). The CDR3 has 15 amino acids. From germline, CDR1 is MDHEN and CDR2 SYDVKM. V lost 2 bases and J lost 3, with 14 bases in between. CDR3 loop: CASSLPAGTNYEQYF. CDR3 DNA: TGTGCCAGCAGTTTACCTGCGGGAACAAACTACGAGCAGTACTTC.

As to this clone: The sample has other DNA sequences that encode this CDR3 too. This chain links TRBV7-9 with TRBJ1-2, with 10 bases that match TRBD1. The germline V gene encodes CDR1 SEHNR and CDR2 FQNEAQ (reference sequence). J gave up 4 bases and V 2 bases, and 4 bases lay outside the gene matches. CDR3 length equals 15 residues. CDR3 coding DNA: TGTGCCAGCAGCTTACCCGGGACAGGGGCCTATGGCTACACCTTC. This encodes CASSLPGTGAYGYTF. The full variable domain, with the rest looked up from reference TRBV7-9 and TRBJ1-2, is DTGVSQNPRHKITKRGQNVTFRCDPISEHNRLYWYRQTLGQGPEFLTYFQNEAQLEKSRLLSDRFSAERPKGSFSTLEIQRTEQGDSAMYLCASSLPGTGAYGYTFGSGTRLTVV.

V usage is TRBV5-6 and J usage is TRBJ1-1; 7 nucleotides line up with TRBD1. CDR1 is SGHDT, CDR2 YYEEEE, per germline. The CDR3 is made up of 14 amino acids. V dropped 3 bases and J dropped 3; count of bases not matched to a gene: 5. This chain's CDR3 is CASSWTTGHTEAFF. The CDR3 DNA is TGTGCCAGCAGCTGGACGACAGGGCACACTGAAGCTTTCTTT.

This clone was seen at least ten times. The chain joins TRBV11-1 to TRBJ2-7; TRBD1 aligns across 10 bases. The trim removed 5 bases at V and 7 bases at J, leaving 5 bases unmatched. The CDR3 sequence is 13 residues long. The germline CDR1 and CDR2 sequences are SGHAT and FQDESV (reference sequence). The CDR3 nucleotides are TGTGCCAGCAGCCAGAGGACAGGGGGTGAGCAGTACTTC. It specifies CASSQRTGGEQYF.

The chain employs TRBV7-9 and TRBJ1-1; D might be TRBD1 (5 bases). Germline CDR1 SEHNR, CDR2 FQNEAQ (reference sequence). The CDR3 sequence is 13 residues long. The V gene lost 5 bases and the J gene lost 1 base, with 8 bases spanning the gap. CDR3 in DNA: TGTGCCAGCAGCGGAGGGGCGAACACTGAAGCTTTCTTT. It encodes CASSGGANTEAFF.

The chain couples TRBV5-1 to TRBJ2-3; possible D gene TRBD2, 6 bases. The CDR3 has 14 amino acids. The V end lost 1 base, the J end lost 4 bases, and 10 bases lay between the germline ends. Germline-derived CDR1 and CDR2 are SGHRS and YFSETQ. CDR3 sequence: CASSLYGEADTQYF. For the CDR3, the DNA is TGCGCCAGCAGCTTGTACGGGGAGGCAGATACGCAGTATTTT.

This clone was recorded once. One junction end does not reproduce the germline sequence, and a read error may be involved. V gene TRBV10-3 combines with J gene TRBJ2-5; D gene uncertain. Germline values: CDR1 ENHRY, CDR2 SYGVKD. This CDR3 spans 15 amino acids. Here the CDR3 reads CAISESPPRQGTQYF. In nucleotides, the CDR3 is TGTGCCATCAGTGAGTCCCCTCCCAGACAAGGGACCCAGTACTTC.

This rearrangement joins TRBV7-9 to TRBJ2-1, with TRBD1 matching 7 bases. The germline gives CDR1 SEHNR, CDR2 FQNEAQ (reference sequence). J lost 2 bases, V lost 5 bases, and 6 bases had no gene match. This CDR3 spans 15 amino acids. This chain's CDR3 is CASSQTGKPYNEQFF. CDR3 DNA: TGTGCCAGCAGCCAGACAGGGAAGCCCTACAATGAGCAGTTCTTC.

This clone has a single count. The rearrangement joins TRBV28 to TRBJ2-2, with D possibly matching TRBD2 (6 bases). The V and J ends lost 6 bases and 6 bases respectively, with 14 bases between them. The length of the CDR3 is 14 residues. Germline values: CDR1 MDHEN, CDR2 SYDVKM. The CDR3 protein is CASSTGSRAGELFF. DNA of the CDR3: TGTGCCAGCAGCACCGGGAGTAGGGCCGGGGAGCTGTTTTTT.

The chain has TRBV7-2 and TRBJ2-7; 8 nucleotides align to TRBD1. The CDR3 is made up of 15 amino acids. Trimming cost V 1 base and J 7 bases; bases outside gene matches: 9. Germline values: CDR1 SGHTA, CDR2 FQGNSA. CDR3 in DNA: TGTGCCAGCAGCTTAGATTCCAGGGGGCTACGGGAGCAGTACTTC. Amino acid sequence: CASSLDSRGLREQYF. Full variable domain (missing parts from reference TRBV7-2 and TRBJ2-7): GAGVSQSPSNKVTEKGKDVELRCDPISGHTALYWYRQSLGQGLEFLIYFQGNSAPDKSGLPSDRFSAERTGGSVSTLTIQRTQQEDSAVYLCASSLDSRGLREQYFGPGTRLTVT.

This clone occurred once. The V gene is TRBV7-9, the J gene TRBJ1-4; D uncertain. The ends were cut back, 1 base at V and 5 bases at J, with 11 bases in the middle. Per the germline V gene, CDR1 is SEHNR and CDR2 is FQNEAQ (reference sequence). The CDR3 length is 15 residues. The CDR3 nucleotides read TGTGCCAGCAGCTTAGGGAGGGCCCTAAATGAAAAACTGTTTTTT. This encodes CASSLGRALNEKLFF.

The J gene is TRBJ1-5, the V gene TRBV12-5; no clear D. CDR3 length: 14 residues. The germline gives CDR1 LGHNT, CDR2 FRNRAP. V shed 7 bases and J shed 11 bases, with 21 bases lying between them. This CDR3 is CASVPDISLSAQHF. The CDR3, as DNA: TGTGCTAGTGTCCCAGACATCTCTCTTTCGGCCCAGCATTTT.

The CDR3 region is CASSDSWGPQETQYF. DNA for the CDR3: TGTGCCAGTAGTGACAGTTGGGGGCCCCAAGAGACCCAGTACTTC. The genes are TRBV19 and TRBJ2-5, with TRBD1 as a possible D gene (6 bases). V lost 5 bases and J lost 1, with 14 bases in between. Germline V gene data show CDR1 as LNHDA and CDR2 as SQIVND (reference sequence). CDR3 length: 15 amino acids.

This chain joins TRBV11-3 and TRBJ2-3; D perhaps matches TRBD2 (6 bases). This CDR3 has 16 amino acids. Trimming took off 2 bases at V and 0 bases at J, with 12 bases between the two ends. Germline-derived CDR1 and CDR2 are SGHNT and YENEEA. CDR3 sequence (DNA): TGTGCCAGCAGCTTACTGCCGGGAGCTAGCACAGATACGCAGTATTTT. Protein sequence: CASSLLPGASTDTQYF.

The V and J genes are TRBV4-3 and TRBJ1-5; D ambiguous. The CDR3 runs 15 residues. CDR1 is LGHNA, CDR2 YSLEER, per germline. V was trimmed by 0 bases and J by 7 bases, leaving 13 bases between them. The CDR3 nucleotides read TGCGCCAGCAGCCAAGATCCCAGTAATAGCCAGCCCCAGCATTTT. Amino acid sequence: CASSQDPSNSQPQHF.

The chain employs TRBV27 and TRBJ1-1, with 8 bases matching TRBD1. V lost 7 bases to trimming and J lost 4 bases; unmatched junction nucleotides: 8. The CDR3 sequence is 14 residues long. The germline V gene encodes CDR1 MNHEY and CDR2 SMNVEV (reference sequence). The DNA for the CDR3 is TGTGCCAGCAATAGGCGGACAGGGATCACTGAAGCTTTCTTT. Residues: CASNRRTGITEAFF.